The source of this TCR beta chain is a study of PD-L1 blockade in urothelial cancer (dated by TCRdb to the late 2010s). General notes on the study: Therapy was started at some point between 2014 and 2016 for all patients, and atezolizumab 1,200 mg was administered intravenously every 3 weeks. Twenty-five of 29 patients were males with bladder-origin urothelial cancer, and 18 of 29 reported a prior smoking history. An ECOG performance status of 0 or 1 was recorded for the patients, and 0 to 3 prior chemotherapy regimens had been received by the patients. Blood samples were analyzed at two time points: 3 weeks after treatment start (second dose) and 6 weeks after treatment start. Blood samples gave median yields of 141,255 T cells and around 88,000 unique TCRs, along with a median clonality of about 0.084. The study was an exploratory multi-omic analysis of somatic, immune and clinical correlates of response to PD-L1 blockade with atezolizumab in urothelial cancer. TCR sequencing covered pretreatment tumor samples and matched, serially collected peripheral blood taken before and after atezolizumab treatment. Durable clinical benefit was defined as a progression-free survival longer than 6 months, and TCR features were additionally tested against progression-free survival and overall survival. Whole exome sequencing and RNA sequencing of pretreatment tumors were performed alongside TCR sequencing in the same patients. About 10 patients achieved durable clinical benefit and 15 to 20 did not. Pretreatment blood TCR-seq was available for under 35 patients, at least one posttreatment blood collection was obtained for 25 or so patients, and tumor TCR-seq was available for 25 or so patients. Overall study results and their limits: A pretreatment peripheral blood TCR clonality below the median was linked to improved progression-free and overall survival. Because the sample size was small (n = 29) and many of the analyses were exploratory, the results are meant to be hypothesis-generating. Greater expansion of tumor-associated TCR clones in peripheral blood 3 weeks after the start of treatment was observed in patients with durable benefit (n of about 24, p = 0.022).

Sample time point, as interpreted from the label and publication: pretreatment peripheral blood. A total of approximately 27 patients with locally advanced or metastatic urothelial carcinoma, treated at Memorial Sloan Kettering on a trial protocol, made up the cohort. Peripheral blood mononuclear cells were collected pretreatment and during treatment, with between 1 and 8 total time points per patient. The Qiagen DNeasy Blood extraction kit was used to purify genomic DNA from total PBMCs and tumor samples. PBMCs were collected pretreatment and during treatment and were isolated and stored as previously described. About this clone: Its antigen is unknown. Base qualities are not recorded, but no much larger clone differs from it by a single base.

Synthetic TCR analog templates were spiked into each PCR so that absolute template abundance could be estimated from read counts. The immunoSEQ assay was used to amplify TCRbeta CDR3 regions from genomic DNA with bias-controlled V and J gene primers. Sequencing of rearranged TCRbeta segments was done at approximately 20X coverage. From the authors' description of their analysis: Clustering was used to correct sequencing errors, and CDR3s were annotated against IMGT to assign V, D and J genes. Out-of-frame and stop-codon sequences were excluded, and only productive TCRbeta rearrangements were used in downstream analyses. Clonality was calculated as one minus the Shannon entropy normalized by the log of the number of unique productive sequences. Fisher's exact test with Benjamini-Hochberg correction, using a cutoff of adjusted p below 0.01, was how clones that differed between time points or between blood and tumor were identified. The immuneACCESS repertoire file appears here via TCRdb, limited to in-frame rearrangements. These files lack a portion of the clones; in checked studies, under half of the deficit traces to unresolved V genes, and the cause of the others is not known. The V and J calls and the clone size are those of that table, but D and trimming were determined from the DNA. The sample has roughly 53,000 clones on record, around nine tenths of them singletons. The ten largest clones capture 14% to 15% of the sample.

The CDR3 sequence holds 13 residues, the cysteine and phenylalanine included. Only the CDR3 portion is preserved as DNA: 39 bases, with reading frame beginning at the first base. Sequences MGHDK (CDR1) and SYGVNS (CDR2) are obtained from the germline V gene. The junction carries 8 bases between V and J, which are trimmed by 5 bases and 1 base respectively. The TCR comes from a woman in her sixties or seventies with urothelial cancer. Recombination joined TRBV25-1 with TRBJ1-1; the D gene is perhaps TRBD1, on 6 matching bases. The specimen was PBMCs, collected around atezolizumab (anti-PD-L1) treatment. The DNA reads TGTGCCAGCAGTCCACAGGGGAACACTGAAGCTTTCTTT. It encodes CASSPQGNTEAFF.